Reported below is one T cell receptor (beta chain). Original processing notes: For nucleated cells, counts were estimated from reference gene primer amplification. The method was immunoSEQ multiplex PCR; TCRdb's version includes in-frame clones alone and lacks a portion of them. V, J and clone size were drawn from that table, and D and trimming were deduced from the DNA. The sample lists 70,000 or so clones; roughly 82% were seen once. The data were obtained in a study of blood T cell repertoires in COVID-19. On the study more broadly: The United States, Italy and Spain supplied acute and convalescent COVID-19 samples. T cells, B-cell-depleted T cells, or PBMCs supplied cDNA or gDNA.

J lost 2 bases, V lost 9 bases, and 5 bases had no gene match. The CDR3 is 13 residues long. The germline CDR1 and CDR2 sequences are KGHDR and SFDVKD. The clonotype comes from a human donor in a cohort sampled during active COVID-19. The sample taken for sequencing was peripheral blood. The genes are TRBV24-1 and TRBJ2-7; 8 bases map to TRBD2. The CDR3 protein is CATVGGAPYEQYF. CDR3 bases: TGTGCCACCGTCGGGGGGGCTCCCTACGAGCAGTACTTC.